These 27 T cell receptor beta chains originate from one sample sequenced in a study of blood T cell repertoires in COVID-19. The data were produced by immunoSEQ multiplex PCR, yet TCRdb's version contains in-frame clones alone and is incomplete. The sample lists 250,000 or so clones, around 89% seen once, with about 2.5% in the top ten. The sample comprised peripheral blood. The source of these receptors is a man aged 25-40 years with COVID-19, enrolled during active disease.

The chain uses TRBV29-1 and TRBJ1-3; D unresolved. The germline CDR1 and CDR2 sequences are SQVTM and ANQGSEA. The CDR3 loop spans 15 amino acids. V was cut by 6 bases and J by 3 bases, with 18 bases left in between. CDR3 in DNA: TGCAGCGTCGTGGCCAGATGGGCGGGTGGAAACACCATATATTTT. Translated, it gives CSVVARWAGGNTIYF.

This clone appeared once. This chain joins TRBV10-3 and TRBJ1-3; no clear D. Germline V gene lookup returns CDR1 ENHRY and CDR2 SYGVKD. This CDR3 comprises 14 residues. The V gene lost 4 bases and the J gene lost 0 bases, with 7 bases spanning the gap. CDR3 bases: TGTGCCATCAGTGTAGAGGGCTCTGGAAACACCATATATTTT. Encoded protein: CAISVEGSGNTIYF.

This clone is a singleton in its sample. V gene TRBV19 combines with J gene TRBJ2-1; weak D call: TRBD2 (6 bases). The CDR3 extends over 12 amino acids. V lost 3 bases and J lost 10, with 10 bases in between. Per germline, CDR1 LNHDA and CDR2 SQIVND (reference sequence). The CDR3: CASSIDGLEQFF. Here the CDR3 DNA reads TGTGCCAGTAGTATCGACGGACTAGAGCAGTTCTTC.

The chain recombines TRBV18 with TRBJ1-2; no firm D call. Between the trimmed V and J ends, which lost 5 bases and 2 bases, there was a span of 15 bases. This CDR3 is 15 amino acids long. Germline V gene data show CDR1 as KGHSH and CDR2 as LQKENI. The DNA of the CDR3 is TGTGCCAGCTCATCGCAATCGGGAGAAAACTATGGCTACACCTTC. Its protein product is CASSSQSGENYGYTF.

This sequence joins TRBV12-3 or TRBV12-4 and TRBJ2-7, with 7 bases fitting TRBD1. There are 13 residues in the CDR3. The ends lost 7 bases at V and 5 bases at J; junction bases unmatched: 8. CDR3 coding DNA: TGTGCCAGCACCCGCTCCGACAGGGACGAGCAGTACTTC. This codes for CASTRSDRDEQYF.

The rearrangement links TRBV18 to TRBJ1-6, with 9 bases fitting TRBD1. This CDR3 has 18 residues. CDR1 KGHSH and CDR2 LQKENI come from the germline V gene. V was pared by 4 bases and J by 10 bases, with 17 bases of the junction left unmatched. CDR3 protein: CASSRDILGQGTGSPLHF. The CDR3 nucleotides read TGTGCCAGCTCACGAGACATCTTGGGACAGGGCACGGGATCACCCCTCCACTTT.

The chain is built from TRBV3-1 (or the pseudogene TRBV3-2) and TRBJ1-5, with D possibly matching TRBD1 (5 bases). This CDR3 is 15 amino acids long. CDR1 is LGHDT, CDR2 YNNKEL, per germline (reference sequence). The ends were cut back, 0 bases at V and 3 bases at J, with 9 bases in the middle. CDR3 region: CASSQDDSVNQPQHF. The CDR3 DNA is TGTGCCAGCAGCCAAGACGACAGCGTCAATCAGCCCCAGCATTTT.

The chain couples TRBV28 to TRBJ1-3, with D tentatively TRBD1 (5 bases). This CDR3 has 15 residues. V shed 2 bases and J shed 4 bases, with 12 bases lying between them. Germline V CDR1 and CDR2: MDHEN, SYDVKM. The CDR3 DNA reads as TGTGCCAGCAGTTTAGGGGGGGGAGACGGAAACACCATATATTTT. Translating it yields CASSLGGGDGNTIYF.

This chain links TRBV5-4 with TRBJ2-7; possible D gene TRBD2, 6 bases. CDR1 and CDR2 (germline): SGHNT, YYREEE (reference sequence). The V end lost 4 bases, the J end lost 0 bases, and 11 bases lay between the germline ends. The CDR3 runs to 14 residues. The DNA for the CDR3 is TGTGCCAGCAGCGGTAAGACTAGCTCCTACGAGCAGTACTTC. This encodes CASSGKTSSYEQYF.

The J gene is TRBJ1-3, the V gene TRBV25-1; TRBD1 might be the D (6 bases). Germline CDR1 is MGHDK and CDR2 is SYGVNS. The CDR3 covers 14 residues. Trimming took 7 bases from V and 1 from J, leaving 11 bases between them. The CDR3 coding sequence is TGTGCCAGCACTACCGACAGGTCTGGAAACACCATATATTTT. Its protein product is CASTTDRSGNTIYF.

The genes are TRBV15 and TRBJ1-4; no clear D gene. CDR3 length: 14 amino acids. Germline-derived CDR1 and CDR2 are LNHNV and YYDKDF (reference sequence). V lost 8 bases, J lost 5 bases, and 15 bases lay in between. CDR3: CATSIHTLNEKLFF. CDR3 nucleotide sequence: TGTGCCACCTCAATCCATACCCTAAATGAAAAACTGTTTTTT.

This clone was recorded a few times. The chain carries TRBV19 and TRBJ2-5; weak D call: TRBD1 (5 bases). The CDR3 covers 14 residues. V was shortened by 5 bases and J by 5 bases, with 15 bases between the two germline ends. Germline values: CDR1 LNHDA, CDR2 SQIVND (reference sequence). CDR3 amino acids: CASSRGRGIETQYF. The CDR3 DNA reads TGTGCCAGTAGTCGAGGTAGGGGAATCGAGACCCAGTACTTC. Using reference TRBV19 and TRBJ2-5 for the parts outside the CDR3, the full variable domain is DGGITQSPKYLFRKEGQNVTLSCEQNLNHDAMYWYRQDPGQGLRLIYYSQIVNDFQKGDIAEGYSVSREKKESFPLTVTSAQKNPTAFYLCASSRGRGIETQYFGPGTRLLVL.

The table lists this clone with a few counts. The chain has TRBV6-6 and TRBJ1-5; TRBD1 aligns across 9 bases. Germline V gives CDR1 MNHNY, CDR2 SVGAGI (reference sequence). The CDR3 runs to 16 residues. V lost 3 bases, J lost 3 bases, and 6 bases stayed unmatched. Here the CDR3 DNA reads TGTGCCAGCAGTTATCCTCACAGGGGGCACAATCAGCCCCAGCATTTT. Amino acids: CASSYPHRGHNQPQHF.

The table lists this clone with a count of one. The chain uses TRBV5-4 and TRBJ1-1; tentative D call: TRBD1 (6 bases). The V gene's germline CDR1 is SGHNT and CDR2 YYREEE (reference sequence). The CDR3 totals 14 residues. The V end lost 2 bases, the J end lost 4 bases, and 12 bases lay between the germline ends. The CDR3 region is CASSLGGGRTEAFF. The CDR3 bases are TGTGCCAGCAGCTTAGGGGGGGGACGCACTGAAGCTTTCTTT.

V is TRBV9 and J is TRBJ2-6; 9 bases are a match to TRBD2. Germline V lookup: CDR1 SGDLS, CDR2 YYNGEE. The V and J ends lost 0 bases and 5 bases, in that order; junction bases with no gene match: 9. The length of the CDR3 is 18 residues. CDR3 sequence: CASSVDNSGRVWANVLTF. The DNA for the CDR3 is TGTGCCAGCAGCGTAGATAATAGCGGGAGAGTCTGGGCCAACGTCCTGACTTTC. Variable domain in full (rest from reference TRBV9 and TRBJ2-6): DSGVTQTPKHLITATGQRVTLRCSPRSGDLSVYWYQQSLDQGLQFLIQYYNGEERAKGNILERFSAQQFPDLHSELNLSSLELGDSALYFCASSVDNSGRVWANVLTFGAGSRLTVL.

The chain has TRBV7-2 and TRBJ1-1; no clear D gene. The CDR3 is 12 amino acids. Deletions cut 3 bases from V and 7 bases from J, with 9 bases between. Germline CDR1 is SGHTA and CDR2 is FQGNSA. CDR3 protein: CASSFDTREAFF. The CDR3, as DNA: TGTGCCAGCAGCTTTGACACGCGTGAAGCTTTCTTT.

The chain couples TRBV9 to TRBJ2-7, with a tentative D call TRBD1 (6 bases). Germline lookup yields CDR1 SGDLS and CDR2 YYNGEE. V was shortened by 4 bases and J by 1 base, with 12 bases between the two germline ends. This CDR3 contains 14 residues. This chain's CDR3 is CASSPQGTSYEQYF. The CDR3 DNA reads as TGTGCCAGCAGCCCACAGGGTACATCCTACGAGCAGTACTTC.

The genes are TRBV4-1 and TRBJ1-3; D is possibly TRBD1 (5 bases). V was pared by 1 base and J by 3 bases, with 13 bases between. Germline-derived CDR1 and CDR2 are MGHRA and YSYEKL. This CDR3 comprises 16 residues. CDR3 in DNA: TGCGCCAGCAGCCAAGTGGGGGGTCCATTTGGAAACACCATATATTTT. This translates into CASSQVGGPFGNTIYF.

The rearrangement links TRBV27 to TRBJ1-5; D is ambiguous. Trimming took 4 bases from V and 1 from J, leaving 8 bases between them. Per germline, CDR1 MNHEY and CDR2 SMNVEV (reference sequence). This CDR3 is built from 14 residues. The CDR3 sequence: CASSSPRSNQPQHF. Written as DNA, the CDR3 is TGTGCCAGCAGTTCCCCGAGGAGCAATCAGCCCCAGCATTTT.

This rearrangement joins TRBV11-3 to TRBJ2-3; tentatively, D is TRBD1 (6 bases). There are 17 residues in the CDR3. Deletions cut 1 base from V and 1 base from J, with 15 bases between. Per germline, CDR1 SGHNT and CDR2 YENEEA. CDR3 in amino acids: CASSLAGQGSGTDTQYF. CDR3 nucleotides: TGTGCCAGCAGCTTAGCAGGTCAGGGGTCGGGCACAGATACGCAGTATTTT.

V usage is TRBV6-2 or TRBV6-3 and J usage is TRBJ2-7; 9 nucleotides align to TRBD1. The ends lost 4 bases at V and 5 bases at J; junction bases unmatched: 12. This CDR3 has 16 residues. Germline V gene lookup returns CDR1 MNHEY and CDR2 SVGEGT. DNA for the CDR3: TGTGCCAGCAGTTCAACCGGGTACAGGGGGCTCAACGAGCAGTACTTC. It encodes CASSSTGYRGLNEQYF.

This clone has just a few counts. The CDR3 is CASSPPGQGNEKLFF. CDR3 coding DNA: TGTGCCAGCAGTCCCCCGGGACAGGGTAATGAAAAACTGTTTTTT. The rearrangement joins TRBV28 to TRBJ1-4; 9 nucleotides agree with TRBD1. V trimming: 5 bases; J trimming: 4 bases; junction bases outside the gene matches: 5. The germline V gene encodes CDR1 MDHEN and CDR2 SYDVKM. The CDR3 has 15 amino acids.

The chain joins TRBV4-3 to TRBJ1-4; D uncertain. This CDR3 region has 16 residues. Germline CDR1 reads LGHNA; CDR2 reads YSLEER. The V end was cut by 1 base, the J end by 0 bases, with 9 bases between. The CDR3 here is CASSQGLTATNEKLFF. The CDR3 DNA is TGCGCCAGCAGCCAAGGCCTAACTGCAACTAATGAAAAACTGTTTTTT.

The chain links TRBV27 to TRBJ1-1, with D perhaps matching TRBD1 (5 bases). Germline-derived CDR1 and CDR2 are MNHEY and SMNVEV (reference sequence). Trimming cost V 1 base and J 3 bases, with 12 bases left between them. CDR3 size: 15 residues. The CDR3 loop is CASSLWSGFDTEAFF. The CDR3 nucleotides are TGTGCCAGCAGTTTATGGTCAGGGTTTGACACTGAAGCTTTCTTT.

V is TRBV11-2 and J is TRBJ2-5, with D tentatively TRBD1 (6 bases). V lost 5 bases and J lost 2, with 9 bases in between. The CDR3 length is 13 residues. Per the germline V gene, CDR1 is SGHAT and CDR2 is FQNNGV. The CDR3 DNA sequence: TGTGCCAGCAGCCCCGACAGGCAAGAGACCCAGTACTTC. Translated, it gives CASSPDRQETQYF.

The chain combines TRBV5-1 with TRBJ2-7; 7 nucleotides align to TRBD1. The V gene's germline CDR1 is SGHRS and CDR2 YFSETQ. With V trimmed by 6 bases and J by 1 base, 4 bases remained unmatched. CDR3 size: 13 residues. The CDR3 DNA reads TGCGCCAGCACCGGGACAGCGTCCTACGAGCAGTACTTC. This gives the protein CASTGTASYEQYF.

CDR3 DNA sequence: TGTGCCAGCAGCTCCCAGGGAGGCACTGAAGCTTTCTTT. Translated: CASSSQGGTEAFF. This rearrangement joins TRBV7-2 to TRBJ1-1, with TRBD1 as a possible D gene (5 bases). V lost 4 bases to trimming and J lost 4 bases, with 10 bases between them. CDR1 is SGHTA and CDR2 is FQGNSA in the germline V gene. This CDR3 comprises 13 residues.